This paragraph covers one TCR beta chain sequence. The antigen is unknown. These data come from a study of identical twins. Study observations and caveats: Because invariant MAIT and iNKT cells could be present, zero-insertion analyses could be partly confounded. Twin pairs' shared out-of-frame alpha sequences were enriched in low generation probability.

TCRdb recomputed calls from the 5' RACE reads with MiXCR, one row per CDR3 protein. Here the sample spans under 900,000 distinct CDR3 sequences, about 20% being singletons. V was clipped by 0 bases and J by 4 bases, with 16 bases between them. The germline V gene encodes CDR1 LGHNA and CDR2 YNFKEQ. The CDR3 is 16 residues long. This same sample was also taken into another study, of T cells expressing NK-cell markers. This second report adds: Of CD8+ T cells, roughly 1.0-7.0% belonged to dominant NKG2C+ clonotypes in several donors.

The rearrangement joins TRBV4-2 to TRBJ2-7; tentatively, D is TRBD2 (7 bases). Sequenced input: PBMCs. The sequence came from a woman aged 18-30 years in good health. CDR3 region: CASSQDVGGGSYEQYF. The CDR3 DNA reads as TGTGCCAGCAGCCAAGACGTAGGGGGGGGCTCTTACGAGCAGTACTTC.